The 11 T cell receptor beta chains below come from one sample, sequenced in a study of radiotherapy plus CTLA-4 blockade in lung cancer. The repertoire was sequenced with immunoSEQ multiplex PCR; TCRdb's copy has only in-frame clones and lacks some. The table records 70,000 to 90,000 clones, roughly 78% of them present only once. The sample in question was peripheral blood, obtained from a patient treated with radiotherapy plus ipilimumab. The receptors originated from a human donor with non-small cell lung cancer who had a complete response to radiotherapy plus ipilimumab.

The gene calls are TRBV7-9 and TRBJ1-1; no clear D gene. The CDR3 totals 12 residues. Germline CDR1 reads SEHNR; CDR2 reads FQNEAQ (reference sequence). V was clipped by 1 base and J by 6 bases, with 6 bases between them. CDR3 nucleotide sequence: TGTGCCAGCAGCTTAGACAATCCTGAAGCTTTCTTT. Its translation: CASSLDNPEAFF.

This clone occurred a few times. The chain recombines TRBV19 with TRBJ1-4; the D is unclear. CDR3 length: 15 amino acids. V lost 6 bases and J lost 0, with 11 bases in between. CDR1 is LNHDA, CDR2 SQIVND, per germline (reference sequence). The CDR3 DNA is TGTGCCAGTAGCCTCGGGCCAGCAACTAATGAAAAACTGTTTTTT. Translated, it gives CASSLGPATNEKLFF.

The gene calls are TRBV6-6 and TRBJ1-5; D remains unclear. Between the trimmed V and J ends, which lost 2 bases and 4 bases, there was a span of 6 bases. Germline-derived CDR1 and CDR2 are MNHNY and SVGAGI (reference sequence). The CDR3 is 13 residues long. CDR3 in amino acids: CASSYGQNQPQHF. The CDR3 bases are TGTGCCAGCAGTTACGGTCAAAATCAGCCCCAGCATTTT.

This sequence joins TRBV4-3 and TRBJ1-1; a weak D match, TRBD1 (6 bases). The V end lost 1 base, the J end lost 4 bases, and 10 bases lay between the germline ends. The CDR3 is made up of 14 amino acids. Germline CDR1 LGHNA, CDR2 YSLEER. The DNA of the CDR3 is TGCGCCAGCAGCCAAGCGGACAGCCTCACTGAAGCTTTCTTT. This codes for CASSQADSLTEAFF.

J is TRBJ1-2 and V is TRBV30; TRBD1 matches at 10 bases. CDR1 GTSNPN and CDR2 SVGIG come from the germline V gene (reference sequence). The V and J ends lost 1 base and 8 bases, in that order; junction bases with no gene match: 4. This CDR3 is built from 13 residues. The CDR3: CAWSAGTGVGYTF. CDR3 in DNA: TGTGCCTGGAGTGCGGGGACAGGGGTAGGCTACACCTTC. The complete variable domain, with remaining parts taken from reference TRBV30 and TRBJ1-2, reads SQTIHQWPATLVQPVGSPLSLECTVEGTSNPNLYWYRQAAGRGLQLLFYSVGIGQISSEVPQNLSASRPQDRQFILSSKKLLLSDSGFYLCAWSAGTGVGYTFGSGTRLTVV.

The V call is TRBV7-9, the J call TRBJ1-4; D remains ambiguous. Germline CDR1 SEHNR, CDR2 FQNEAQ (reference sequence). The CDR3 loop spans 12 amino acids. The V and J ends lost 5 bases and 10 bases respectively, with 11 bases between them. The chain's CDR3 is CASSASLRKLFF. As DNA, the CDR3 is TGTGCCAGCAGCGCGTCCCTCAGAAAACTGTTTTTT. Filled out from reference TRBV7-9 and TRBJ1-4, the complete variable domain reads DTGVSQNPRHKITKRGQNVTFRCDPISEHNRLYWYRQTLGQGPEFLTYFQNEAQLEKSRLLSDRFSAERPKGSFSTLEIQRTEQGDSAMYLCASSASLRKLFFGSGTQLSVL.

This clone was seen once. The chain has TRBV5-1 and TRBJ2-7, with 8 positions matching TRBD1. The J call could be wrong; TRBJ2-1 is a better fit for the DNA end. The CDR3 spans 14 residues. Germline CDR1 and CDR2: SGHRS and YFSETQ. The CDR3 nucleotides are TGCGCCAGCAGCTTGACAGGGGGCTACAATGAGCAGTTCTTC. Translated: CASSLTGGYNEQFF.

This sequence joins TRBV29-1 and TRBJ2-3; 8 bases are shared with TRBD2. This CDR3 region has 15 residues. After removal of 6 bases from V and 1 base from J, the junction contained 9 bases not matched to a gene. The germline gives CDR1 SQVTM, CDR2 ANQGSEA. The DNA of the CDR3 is TGCAGCGTCTCCGGCCTTAGCGGGGGCACAGATACGCAGTATTTT. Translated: CSVSGLSGGTDTQYF.

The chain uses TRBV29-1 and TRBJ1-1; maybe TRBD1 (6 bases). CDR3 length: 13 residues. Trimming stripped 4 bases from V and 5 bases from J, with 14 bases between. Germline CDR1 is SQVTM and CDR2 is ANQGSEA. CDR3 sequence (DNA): TGCAGCGTTGTGGTGGGGGCGAGTACTGAAGCTTTCTTT. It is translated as CSVVVGASTEAFF. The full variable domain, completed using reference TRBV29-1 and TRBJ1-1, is SAVISQKPSRDICQRGTSLTIQCQVDSQVTMMFWYRQQPGQSLTLIATANQGSEATYESGFVIDKFPISRPNLTFSTLTVSNMSPEDSSIYLCSVVVGASTEAFFGQGTRLTVV.

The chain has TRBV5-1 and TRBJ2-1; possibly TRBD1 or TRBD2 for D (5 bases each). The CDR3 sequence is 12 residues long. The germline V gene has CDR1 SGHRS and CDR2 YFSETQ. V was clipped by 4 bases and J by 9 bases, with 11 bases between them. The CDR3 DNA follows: TGCGCCAGCAGCGGGACCTGGGGTGAGCAGTTCTTC. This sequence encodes CASSGTWGEQFF.

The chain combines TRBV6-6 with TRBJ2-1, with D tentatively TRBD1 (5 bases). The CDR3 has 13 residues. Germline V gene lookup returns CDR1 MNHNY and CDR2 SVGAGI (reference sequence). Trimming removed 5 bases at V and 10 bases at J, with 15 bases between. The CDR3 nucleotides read TGTGCCAGCAGTCCCGACAGCTCTGAGGAGCAGTTCTTC. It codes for CASSPDSSEEQFF.